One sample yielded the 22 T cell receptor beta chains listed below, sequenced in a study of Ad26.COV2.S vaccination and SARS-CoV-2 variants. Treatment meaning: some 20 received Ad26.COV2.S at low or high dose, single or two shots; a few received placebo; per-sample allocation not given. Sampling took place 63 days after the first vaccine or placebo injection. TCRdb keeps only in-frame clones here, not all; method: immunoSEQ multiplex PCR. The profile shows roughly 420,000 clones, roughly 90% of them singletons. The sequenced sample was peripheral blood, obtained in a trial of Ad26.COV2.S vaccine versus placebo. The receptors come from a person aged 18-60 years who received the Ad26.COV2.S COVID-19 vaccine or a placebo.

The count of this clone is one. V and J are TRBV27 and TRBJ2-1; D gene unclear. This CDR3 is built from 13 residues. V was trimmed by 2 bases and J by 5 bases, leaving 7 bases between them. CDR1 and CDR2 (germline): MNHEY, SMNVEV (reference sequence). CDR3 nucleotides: TGTGCCAGCAGTTTAAGACTTGACAATGAGCAGTTCTTC. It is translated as CASSLRLDNEQFF.

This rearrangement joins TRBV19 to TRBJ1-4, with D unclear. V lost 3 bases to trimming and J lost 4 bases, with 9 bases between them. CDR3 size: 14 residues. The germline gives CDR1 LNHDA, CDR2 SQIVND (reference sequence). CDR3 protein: CASSIIGINEKLFF. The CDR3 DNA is TGTGCCAGTAGTATTATCGGAATTAATGAAAAACTGTTTTTT.

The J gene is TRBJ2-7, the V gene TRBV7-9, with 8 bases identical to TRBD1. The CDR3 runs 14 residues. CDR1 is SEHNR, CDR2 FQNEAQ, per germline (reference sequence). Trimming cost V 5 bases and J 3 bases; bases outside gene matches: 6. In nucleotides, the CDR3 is TGTGCCAGCAGCCCAGGACAGGGTGGCTACGAGCAGTACTTC. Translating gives CASSPGQGGYEQYF.

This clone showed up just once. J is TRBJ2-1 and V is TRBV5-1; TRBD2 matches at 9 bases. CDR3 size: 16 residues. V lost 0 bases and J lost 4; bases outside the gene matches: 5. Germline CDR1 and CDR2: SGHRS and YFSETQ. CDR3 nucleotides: TGCGCCAGCAGCTTGGGTCTAGCGGGGCCTTACAATGAGCAGTTCTTC. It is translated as CASSLGLAGPYNEQFF.

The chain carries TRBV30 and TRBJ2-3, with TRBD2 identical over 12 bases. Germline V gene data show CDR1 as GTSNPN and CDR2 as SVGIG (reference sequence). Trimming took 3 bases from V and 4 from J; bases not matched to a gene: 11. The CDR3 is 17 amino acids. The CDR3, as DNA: TGTGCCTGGAGCCCTAGCGGGGGGGCCTTTTACGCAGATACGCAGTATTTT. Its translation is CAWSPSGGAFYADTQYF. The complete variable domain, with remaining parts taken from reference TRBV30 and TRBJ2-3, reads SQTIHQWPATLVQPVGSPLSLECTVEGTSNPNLYWYRQAAGRGLQLLFYSVGIGQISSEVPQNLSASRPQDRQFILSSKKLLLSDSGFYLCAWSPSGGAFYADTQYFGPGTRLTVL.

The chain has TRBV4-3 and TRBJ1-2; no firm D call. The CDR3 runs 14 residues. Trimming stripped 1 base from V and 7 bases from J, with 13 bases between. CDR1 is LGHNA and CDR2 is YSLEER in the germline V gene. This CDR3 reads CASSQAAEGFGYTF. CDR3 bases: TGCGCCAGCAGCCAAGCGGCAGAGGGTTTTGGCTACACCTTC.

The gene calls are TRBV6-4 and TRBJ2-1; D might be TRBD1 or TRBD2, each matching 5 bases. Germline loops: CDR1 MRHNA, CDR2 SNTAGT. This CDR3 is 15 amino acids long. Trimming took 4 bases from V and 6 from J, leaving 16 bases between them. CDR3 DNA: TGTGCCAGCAGTGGGGGGTATGAGGTCGGCAATGAGCAGTTCTTC. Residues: CASSGGYEVGNEQFF.

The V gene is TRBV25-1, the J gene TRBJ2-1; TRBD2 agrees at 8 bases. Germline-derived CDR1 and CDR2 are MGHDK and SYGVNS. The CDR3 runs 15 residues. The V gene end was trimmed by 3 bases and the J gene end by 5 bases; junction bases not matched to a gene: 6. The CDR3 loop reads CASSDIAGFHNEQFF. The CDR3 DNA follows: TGTGCCAGCAGTGATATAGCGGGGTTTCACAATGAGCAGTTCTTC. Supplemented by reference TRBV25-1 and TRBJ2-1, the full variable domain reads EADIYQTPRYLVIGTGKKITLECSQTMGHDKMYWYQQDPGMELHLIHYSYGVNSTEKGDLSSESTVSRIRTEHFPLTLESARPSHTSQYLCASSDIAGFHNEQFFGPGTRLTVL.

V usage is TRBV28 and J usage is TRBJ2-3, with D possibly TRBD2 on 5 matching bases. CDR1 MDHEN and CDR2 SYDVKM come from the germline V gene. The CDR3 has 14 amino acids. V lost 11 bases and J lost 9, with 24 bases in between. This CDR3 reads CASPRACRGMTQYF. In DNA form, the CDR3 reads TGTGCCTCCCCGCGGGCCTGCCGGGGAATGACGCAGTATTTT.

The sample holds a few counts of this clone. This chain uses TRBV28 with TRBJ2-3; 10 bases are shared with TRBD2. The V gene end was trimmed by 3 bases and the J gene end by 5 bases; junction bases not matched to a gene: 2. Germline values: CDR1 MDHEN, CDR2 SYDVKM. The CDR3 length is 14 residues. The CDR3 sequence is CASSFSGGQDTQYF. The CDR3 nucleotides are TGTGCCAGCAGTTTTAGCGGGGGGCAAGATACGCAGTATTTT.

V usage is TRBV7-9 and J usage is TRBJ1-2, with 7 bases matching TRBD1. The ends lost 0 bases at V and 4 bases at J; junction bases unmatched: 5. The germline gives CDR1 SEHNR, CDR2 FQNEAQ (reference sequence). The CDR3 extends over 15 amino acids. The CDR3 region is CASSLASTGFYGYTF. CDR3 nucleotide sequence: TGTGCCAGCAGCTTAGCATCGACAGGGTTCTATGGCTACACCTTC.

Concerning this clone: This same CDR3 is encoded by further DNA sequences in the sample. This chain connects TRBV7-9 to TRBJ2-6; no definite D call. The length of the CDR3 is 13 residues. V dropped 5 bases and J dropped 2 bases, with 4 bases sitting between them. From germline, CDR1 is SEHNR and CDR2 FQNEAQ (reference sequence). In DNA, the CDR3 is TGTGCCAGCAGCCGCACTGGGGCCAACGTCCTGACTTTC. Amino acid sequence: CASSRTGANVLTF.

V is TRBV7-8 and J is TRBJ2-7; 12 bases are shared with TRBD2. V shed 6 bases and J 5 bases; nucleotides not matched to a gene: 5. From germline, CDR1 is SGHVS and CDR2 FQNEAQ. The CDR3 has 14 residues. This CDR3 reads CASRPTSGGHEQYF. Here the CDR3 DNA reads TGTGCCAGCAGACCGACTAGCGGGGGCCACGAGCAGTACTTC.

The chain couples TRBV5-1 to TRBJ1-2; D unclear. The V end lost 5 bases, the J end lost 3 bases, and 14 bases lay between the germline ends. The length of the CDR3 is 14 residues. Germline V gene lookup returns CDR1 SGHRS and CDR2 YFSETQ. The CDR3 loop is CASRSYEWDYGYTF. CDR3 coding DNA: TGCGCCAGCAGGAGCTACGAATGGGACTATGGCTACACCTTC.

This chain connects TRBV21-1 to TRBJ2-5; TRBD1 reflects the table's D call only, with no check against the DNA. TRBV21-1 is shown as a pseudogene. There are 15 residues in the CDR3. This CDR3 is CASSPGPQGRETQYF. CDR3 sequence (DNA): TGTGCCAGCAGCCCGGGACCCCAGGGGCGGGAGACCCAGTACTTC.

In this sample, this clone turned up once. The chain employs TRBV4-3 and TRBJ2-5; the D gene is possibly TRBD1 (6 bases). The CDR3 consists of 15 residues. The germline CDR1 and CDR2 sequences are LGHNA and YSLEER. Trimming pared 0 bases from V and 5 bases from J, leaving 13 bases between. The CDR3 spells CASSQDYGGGETQYF. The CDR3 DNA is TGCGCCAGCAGCCAAGATTATGGGGGCGGGGAGACCCAGTACTTC.

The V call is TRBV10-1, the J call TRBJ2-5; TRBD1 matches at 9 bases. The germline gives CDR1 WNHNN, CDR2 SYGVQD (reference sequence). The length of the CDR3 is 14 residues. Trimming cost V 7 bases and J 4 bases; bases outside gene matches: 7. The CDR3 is CASIRPGQGETQYF. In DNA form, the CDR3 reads TGCGCCAGCATCCGACCGGGACAGGGAGAGACCCAGTACTTC.

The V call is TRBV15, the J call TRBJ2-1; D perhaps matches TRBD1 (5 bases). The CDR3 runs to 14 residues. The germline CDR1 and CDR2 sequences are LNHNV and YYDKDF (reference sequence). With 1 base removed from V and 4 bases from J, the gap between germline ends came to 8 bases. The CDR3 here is CATSRAGMYNEQFF. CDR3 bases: TGTGCCACCAGCAGAGCAGGGATGTACAATGAGCAGTTCTTC.

This chain's CDR3 is CASSKEKENTGNTIYF. CDR3 in DNA: TGTGCCAGCAGCAAAGAAAAGGAAAACACAGGAAACACCATATATTTT. This rearrangement joins TRBV21-1 to TRBJ1-3. TRBV21-1 is deemed a pseudogene. CDR3 length equals 16 residues.

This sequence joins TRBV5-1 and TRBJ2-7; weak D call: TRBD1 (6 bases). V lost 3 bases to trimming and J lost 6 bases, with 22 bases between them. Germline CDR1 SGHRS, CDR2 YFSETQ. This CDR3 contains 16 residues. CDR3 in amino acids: CASSWAPAGAFSEQYF. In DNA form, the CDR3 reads TGCGCCAGCAGCTGGGCCCCGGCAGGGGCTTTCTCCGAGCAGTACTTC.

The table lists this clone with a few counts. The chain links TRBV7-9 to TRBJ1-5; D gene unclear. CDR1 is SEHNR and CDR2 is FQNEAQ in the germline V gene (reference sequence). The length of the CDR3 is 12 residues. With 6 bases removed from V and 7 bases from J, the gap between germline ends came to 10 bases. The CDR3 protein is CASSFQDQPQHF. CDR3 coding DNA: TGTGCCAGCAGTTTCCAGGACCAGCCCCAGCATTTT.

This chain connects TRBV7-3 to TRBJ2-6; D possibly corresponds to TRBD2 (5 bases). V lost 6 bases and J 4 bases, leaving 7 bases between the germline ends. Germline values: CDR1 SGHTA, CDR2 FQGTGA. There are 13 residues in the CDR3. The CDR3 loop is CASRGAGANVLTF. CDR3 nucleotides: TGTGCCAGCAGGGGAGCCGGGGCCAACGTCCTGACTTTC.